The entry below gives a single T cell receptor beta chain sequence along with its context. These data originate in a study of blood T cell repertoires in COVID-19. Study as a whole: The analysed material was cDNA or gDNA that came from T cells, B-cell-depleted T cells, or PBMCs.

V was pared by 3 bases and J by 6 bases, with 6 bases between. The CDR3 covers 12 residues. In the original processing: Estimation of nucleated cell counts was performed using reference gene primer amplification. Produced via immunoSEQ multiplex PCR; TCRdb's table is partial and in-frame only. V, J and clone size derive from that table, while D and trimming were established from the DNA sequence. Of a few hundred thousand clones detected, 85% to 90% appear once; the ten largest clones hold 8.5% to 12%. Donors in Cohort 3 who had recovered were those with two negative PCRs, healthcare professional clearance, or resolution of their symptoms.

This chain uses TRBV12-3 or TRBV12-4 with TRBJ1-5; D is unresolved. The receptor was derived from a woman aged 18 to 35 who had recovered from COVID-19. Sequenced: PBMCs or T cells enriched from blood (not recorded which). The CDR3 coding sequence is TGTGCCAGCAGTTTCCGGGGTCAGCCCCAGCATTTT. Amino acids: CASSFRGQPQHF.